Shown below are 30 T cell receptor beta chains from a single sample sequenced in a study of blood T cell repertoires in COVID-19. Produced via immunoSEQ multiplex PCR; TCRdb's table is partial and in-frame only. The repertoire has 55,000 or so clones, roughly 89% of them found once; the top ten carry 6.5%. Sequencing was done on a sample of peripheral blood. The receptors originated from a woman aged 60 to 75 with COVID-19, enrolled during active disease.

CDR3: CASSTPGQGAGNTIYF. CDR3 sequence (DNA): TGTGCCAGTAGTACGCCCGGACAGGGGGCTGGAAACACCATATATTTT. The rearrangement links TRBV19 to TRBJ1-3, with 10 bases aligning to TRBD1. CDR1 is LNHDA and CDR2 is SQIVND in the germline V gene (reference sequence). This CDR3 comprises 16 residues. Trimming removed 4 bases from V and 2 bases from J; junction bases left unmatched: 5.

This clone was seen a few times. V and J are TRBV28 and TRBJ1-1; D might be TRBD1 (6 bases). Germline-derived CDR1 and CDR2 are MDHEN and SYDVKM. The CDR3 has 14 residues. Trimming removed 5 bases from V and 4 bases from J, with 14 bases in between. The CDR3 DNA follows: TGTGCCAGCAGTCCCTGGTCAGGGGCCACTGAAGCTTTCTTT. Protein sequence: CASSPWSGATEAFF.

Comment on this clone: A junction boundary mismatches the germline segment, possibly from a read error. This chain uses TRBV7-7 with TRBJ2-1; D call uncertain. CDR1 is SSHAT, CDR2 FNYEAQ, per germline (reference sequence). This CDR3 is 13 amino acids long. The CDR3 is CASSLESDNEQFF. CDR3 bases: TGTGCTAGCAGCTTAGAAAGCGACAATGAGCAGTTCTTC.

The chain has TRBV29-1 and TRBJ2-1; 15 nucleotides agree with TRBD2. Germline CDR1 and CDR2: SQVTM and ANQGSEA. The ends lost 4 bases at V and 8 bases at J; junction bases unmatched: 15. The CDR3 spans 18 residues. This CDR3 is CSVVPKTVGLAGGYEQFF. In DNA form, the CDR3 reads TGCAGCGTTGTGCCAAAGACGGTGGGACTAGCGGGAGGATATGAGCAGTTCTTC.

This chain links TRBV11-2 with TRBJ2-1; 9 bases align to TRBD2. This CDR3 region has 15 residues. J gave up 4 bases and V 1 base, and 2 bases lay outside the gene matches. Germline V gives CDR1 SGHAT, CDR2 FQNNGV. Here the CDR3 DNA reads TGTGCCAGCAGCTTAGGCGGGAGGGCTTACAATGAGCAGTTCTTC. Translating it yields CASSLGGRAYNEQFF.

The CDR3 bases are TGTGCCAGCAGCGTCGGACTAGCGGGAGCCCCGGCATCCGGGGAGCTGTTTTTT. Its translation: CASSVGLAGAPASGELFF. The chain carries TRBV9 and TRBJ2-2; 13 positions match TRBD2. CDR1 is SGDLS, CDR2 YYNGEE, per germline. The CDR3 is made up of 18 amino acids. With 2 bases clipped from V and 6 bases from J, the junction kept 10 bases outside the gene matches.

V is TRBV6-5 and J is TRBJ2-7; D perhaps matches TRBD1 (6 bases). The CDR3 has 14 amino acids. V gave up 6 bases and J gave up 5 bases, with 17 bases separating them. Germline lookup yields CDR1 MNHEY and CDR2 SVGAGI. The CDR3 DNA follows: TGTGCCAGCAGAAGAACAGGGTCAGTCCACGAGCAGTACTTC. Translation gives CASRRTGSVHEQYF.

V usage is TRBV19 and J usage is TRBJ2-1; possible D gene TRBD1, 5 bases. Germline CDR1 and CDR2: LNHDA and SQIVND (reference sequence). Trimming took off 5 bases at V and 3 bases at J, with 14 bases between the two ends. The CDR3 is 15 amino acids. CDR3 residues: CASSLRELYYNEQFF. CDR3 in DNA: TGTGCCAGTAGTCTCAGGGAATTGTACTACAATGAGCAGTTCTTC.

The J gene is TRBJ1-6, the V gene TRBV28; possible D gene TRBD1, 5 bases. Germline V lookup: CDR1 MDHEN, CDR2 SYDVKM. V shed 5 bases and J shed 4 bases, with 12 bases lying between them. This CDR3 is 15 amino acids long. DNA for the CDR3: TGTGCCAGCAGTCCCAATCAGGGTTATAATTCACCCCTCCACTTT. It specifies CASSPNQGYNSPLHF. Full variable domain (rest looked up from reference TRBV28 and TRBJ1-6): DVKVTQSSRYLVKRTGEKVFLECVQDMDHENMFWYRQDPGLGLRLIYFSYDVKMKEKGDIPEGYSVSREKKERFSLILESASTNQTSMYLCASSPNQGYNSPLHFGNGTRLTVT.

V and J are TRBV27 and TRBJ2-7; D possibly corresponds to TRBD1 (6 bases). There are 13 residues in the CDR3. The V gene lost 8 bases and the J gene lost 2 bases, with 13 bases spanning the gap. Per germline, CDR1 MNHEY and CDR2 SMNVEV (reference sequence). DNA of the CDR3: TGTGCCAGCGGTCGTGGGGGCGCCTACGAGCAGTACTTC. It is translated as CASGRGGAYEQYF.

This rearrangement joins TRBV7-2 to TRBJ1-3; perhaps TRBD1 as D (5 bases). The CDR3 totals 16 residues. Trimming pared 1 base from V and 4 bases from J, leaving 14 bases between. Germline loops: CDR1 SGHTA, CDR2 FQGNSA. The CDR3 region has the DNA TGTGCCAGCAGCTTAGAGATGCCAGGGTCAGGAAACACCATATATTTT. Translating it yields CASSLEMPGSGNTIYF.

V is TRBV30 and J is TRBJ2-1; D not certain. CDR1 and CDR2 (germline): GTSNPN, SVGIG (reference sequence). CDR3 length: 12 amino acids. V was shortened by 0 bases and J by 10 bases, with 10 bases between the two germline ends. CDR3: CAWSVLRNEQFF. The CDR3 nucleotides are TGTGCCTGGAGTGTACTGAGGAACGAGCAGTTCTTC.

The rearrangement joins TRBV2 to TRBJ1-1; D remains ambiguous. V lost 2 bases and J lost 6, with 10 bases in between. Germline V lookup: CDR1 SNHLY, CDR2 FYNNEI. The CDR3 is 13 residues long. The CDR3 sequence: CASSEFADSEAFF. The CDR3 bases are TGTGCCAGCAGTGAATTCGCGGATTCTGAAGCTTTCTTT.

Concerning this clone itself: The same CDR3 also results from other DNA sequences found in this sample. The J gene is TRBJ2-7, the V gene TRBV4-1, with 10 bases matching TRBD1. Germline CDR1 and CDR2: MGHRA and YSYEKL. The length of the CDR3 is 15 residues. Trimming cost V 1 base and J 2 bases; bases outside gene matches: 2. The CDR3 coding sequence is TGCGCCAGCAGCCAAGGGACAGGGGGAACCTACGAGCAGTACTTC. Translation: CASSQGTGGTYEQYF.

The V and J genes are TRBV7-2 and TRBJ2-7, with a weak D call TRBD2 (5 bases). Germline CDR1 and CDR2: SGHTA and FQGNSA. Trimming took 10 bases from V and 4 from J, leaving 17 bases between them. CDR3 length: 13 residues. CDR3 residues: CAKRASGSYEQYF. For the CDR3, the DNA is TGTGCCAAACGGGCGAGCGGATCTTACGAGCAGTACTTC.

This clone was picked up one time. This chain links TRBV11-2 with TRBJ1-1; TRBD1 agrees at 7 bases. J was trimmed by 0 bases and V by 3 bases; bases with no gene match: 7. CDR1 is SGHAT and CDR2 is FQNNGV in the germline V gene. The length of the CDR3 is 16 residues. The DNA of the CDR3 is TGTGCCAGCAGCTTGGAAGGGGGCGCCGTGAACACTGAAGCTTTCTTT. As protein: CASSLEGGAVNTEAFF.

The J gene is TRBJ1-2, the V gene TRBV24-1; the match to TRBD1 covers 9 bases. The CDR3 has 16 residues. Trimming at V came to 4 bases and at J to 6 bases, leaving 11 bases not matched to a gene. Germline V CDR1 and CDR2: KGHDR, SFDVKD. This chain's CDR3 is CATSEPGQGFLNGYTF. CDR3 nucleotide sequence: TGTGCCACCAGTGAACCGGGACAGGGATTCCTTAATGGCTACACCTTC.

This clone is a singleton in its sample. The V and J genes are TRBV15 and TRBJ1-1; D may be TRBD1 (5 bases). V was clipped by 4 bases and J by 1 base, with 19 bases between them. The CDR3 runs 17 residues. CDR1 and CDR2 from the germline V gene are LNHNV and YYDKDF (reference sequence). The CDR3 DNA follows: TGTGCCACCAGCAAATATGGAGGGGCCCAACCGAACACTGAAGCTTTCTTT. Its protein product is CATSKYGGAQPNTEAFF.

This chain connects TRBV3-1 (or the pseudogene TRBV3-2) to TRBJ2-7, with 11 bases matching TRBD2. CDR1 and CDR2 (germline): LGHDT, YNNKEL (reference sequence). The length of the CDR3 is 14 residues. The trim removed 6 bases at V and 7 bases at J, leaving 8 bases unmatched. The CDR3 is CASRRLAGSGEQYF. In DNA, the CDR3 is TGTGCCAGCAGGAGACTAGCGGGATCGGGGGAGCAGTACTTC.

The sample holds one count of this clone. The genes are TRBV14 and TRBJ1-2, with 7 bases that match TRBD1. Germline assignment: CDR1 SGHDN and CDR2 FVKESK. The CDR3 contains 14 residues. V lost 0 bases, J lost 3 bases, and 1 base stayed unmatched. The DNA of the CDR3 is TGTGCCAGCAGCCAAGACAGGGGGTACTATGGCTACACCTTC. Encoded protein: CASSQDRGYYGYTF.

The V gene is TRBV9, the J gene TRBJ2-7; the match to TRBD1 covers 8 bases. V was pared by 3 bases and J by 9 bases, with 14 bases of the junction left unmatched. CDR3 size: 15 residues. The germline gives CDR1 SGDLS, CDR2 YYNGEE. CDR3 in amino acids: CASSAHGQGLQVQYF. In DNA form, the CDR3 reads TGTGCCAGCAGCGCCCACGGACAGGGCCTTCAGGTGCAGTACTTC.

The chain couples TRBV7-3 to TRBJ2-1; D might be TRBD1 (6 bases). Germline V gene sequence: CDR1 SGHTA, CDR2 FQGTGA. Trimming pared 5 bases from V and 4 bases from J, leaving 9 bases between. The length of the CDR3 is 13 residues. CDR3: CASSHRVYNEQFF. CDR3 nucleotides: TGTGCCAGCAGCCACAGGGTTTACAATGAGCAGTTCTTC.

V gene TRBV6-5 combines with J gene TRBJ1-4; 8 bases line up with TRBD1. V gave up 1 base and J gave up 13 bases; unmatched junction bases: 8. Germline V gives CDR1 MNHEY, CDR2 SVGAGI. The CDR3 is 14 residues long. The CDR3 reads CASSYLSGTGGLFF. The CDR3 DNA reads TGTGCCAGCAGTTACTTGTCTGGGACAGGCGGACTGTTTTTT.

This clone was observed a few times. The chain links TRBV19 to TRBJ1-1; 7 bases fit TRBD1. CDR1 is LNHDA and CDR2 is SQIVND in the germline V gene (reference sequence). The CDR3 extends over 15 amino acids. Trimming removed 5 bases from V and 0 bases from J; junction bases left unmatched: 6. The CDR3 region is CASSVPGTVNTEAFF. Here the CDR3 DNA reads TGTGCCAGTAGTGTACCCGGGACAGTGAACACTGAAGCTTTCTTT.

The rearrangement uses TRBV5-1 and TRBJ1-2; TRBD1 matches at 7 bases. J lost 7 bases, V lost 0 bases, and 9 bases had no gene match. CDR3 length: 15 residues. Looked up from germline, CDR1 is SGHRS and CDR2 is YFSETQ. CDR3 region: CASSLAGDRPGGYTF. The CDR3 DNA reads TGCGCCAGCAGCTTGGCTGGGGACAGACCCGGTGGCTACACCTTC.

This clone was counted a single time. CDR3 loop: CASSRLAGDPSYEQYF. In nucleotides, the CDR3 is TGTGCCAGTAGCAGACTAGCGGGCGACCCTTCCTACGAGCAGTACTTC. The chain links TRBV19 to TRBJ2-7, with TRBD2 identical over 10 bases. Germline trimming cut 6 bases from V and 1 base from J; bases unmatched to any gene: 9. The germline gives CDR1 LNHDA, CDR2 SQIVND (reference sequence). This CDR3 is 16 amino acids long.

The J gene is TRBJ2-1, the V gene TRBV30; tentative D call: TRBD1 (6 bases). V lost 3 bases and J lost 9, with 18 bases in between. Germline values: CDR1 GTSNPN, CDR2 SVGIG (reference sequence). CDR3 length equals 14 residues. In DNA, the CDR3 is TGTGCCTGGAGAAGGGACATCAGTCCTGGTGAGCAGTTCTTC. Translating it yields CAWRRDISPGEQFF.

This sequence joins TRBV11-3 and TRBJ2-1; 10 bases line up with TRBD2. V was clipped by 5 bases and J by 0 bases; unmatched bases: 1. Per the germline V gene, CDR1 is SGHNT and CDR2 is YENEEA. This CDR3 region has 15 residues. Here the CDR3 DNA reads TGTGCCAGCAGCCCTAGCGGGAGCTCCTACAATGAGCAGTTCTTC. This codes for CASSPSGSSYNEQFF.

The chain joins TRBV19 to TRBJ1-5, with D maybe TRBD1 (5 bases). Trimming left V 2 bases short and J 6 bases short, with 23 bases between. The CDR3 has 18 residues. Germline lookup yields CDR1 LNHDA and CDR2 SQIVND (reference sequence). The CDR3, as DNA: TGTGCCAGTAGTATAATAGGCACCCGGGTAGGGGTTGGTCAGCCCCAGCATTTT. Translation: CASSIIGTRVGVGQPQHF.

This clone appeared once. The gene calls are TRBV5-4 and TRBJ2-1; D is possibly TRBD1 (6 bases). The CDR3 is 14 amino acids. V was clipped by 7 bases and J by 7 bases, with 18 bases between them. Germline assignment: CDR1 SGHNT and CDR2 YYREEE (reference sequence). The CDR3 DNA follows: TGTGCCAGCGCAGGGGAGCTCCTAGGAAATGAGCAGTTCTTC. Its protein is CASAGELLGNEQFF.